This T cell receptor (beta chain) comes out of a study of blood T cell repertoires in COVID-19. This clone was found once. In germline, CDR1 is SGHTA, CDR2 FQGNSA. This CDR3 has 15 residues. V lost 3 bases and J lost 6; bases outside the gene matches: 9. Measured with immunoSEQ multiplex PCR; TCRdb has only the in-frame clones, and not every one. The table has about 420,000 clones, about 90% seen once. This sequence originates from a young man with COVID-19, enrolled during active disease. Sequencing was carried out using peripheral blood. The chain has TRBV7-2 and TRBJ2-3, with TRBD2 matching 7 bases. The CDR3 spells CASSFLGGGGDTQYF. CDR3 sequence (DNA): TGTGCCAGCAGCTTTCTGGGCGGGGGAGGGGATACGCAGTATTTT.